This TCR beta chain was obtained from a study of T cells in Graves' hyperthyroidism and ophthalmopathy. The junction had 0 bases not matched to a gene; V was cut back by 4 bases and J by 6 bases. The CDR3 sequence is 12 residues long. Germline V gene data show CDR1 as MDHEN and CDR2 as SYDVKM. RNA transcripts served as the template for amplifying TCR beta CDR3 regions. Initially, a first-round RT-PCR of the TCR CDR3 employed the HTBI primer set. Each CDR3 protein gets one entry after TCRdb re-called the multiplex PCR reads with MiXCR. The sample holds fewer than 450,000 distinct CDR3 sequences, about a sixth seen once. This clonotype came up many times.

The sequence derives from a woman between 25 and 40 years old with Graves' hyperthyroidism that later progressed to Graves' ophthalmopathy. The sequencing sample was made of blood. The rearrangement joins TRBV28 to TRBJ2-1, with 7 bases aligning to TRBD1. The CDR3 region has the DNA TGTGCCAGCAGTTACAGGGGCAATGAGCAGTTCTTC. Its translation: CASSYRGNEQFF.